This TCR beta chain appears in the sequencing data of a study of blood T cell repertoires in COVID-19. Study in general: Donors in the United States, Italy and Spain gave samples during acute or convalescent COVID-19.

Those who participated ranged in age from about 18 to 89 years and resided in around 22 US areas. Allocation to cohorts depended on clinical history reported by the participants. Authors' methods: Estimation of nucleated cell counts relied on the amplification of reference gene primers. Clones were read by immunoSEQ multiplex PCR, and TCRdb kept only the in-frame ones, dropping some. The DNA gave D and trimming, while V, J and clone size come from that table. The table shows under 250,000 clones, with about 90% occurring only once. The CDR3 sequence is 14 residues long. Germline CDR1 is LNHDA and CDR2 is SQIVND (reference sequence). V was cut by 4 bases and J by 8 bases, with 14 bases left in between.

The rearrangement links TRBV19 to TRBJ1-4; D call uncertain. The specimen sequenced was PBMCs or T cells enriched from blood (not recorded which). The sequence was obtained from a young woman with acute COVID-19. CDR3 nucleotide sequence: TGTGCCAGTAGTACAAGAACGGGAGGAGAAAAACTGTTTTTT. Protein sequence: CASSTRTGGEKLFF.